These T cell receptor beta chains were read from a single sample in a study of T cell responses to AZD1222 COVID-19 vaccine. Generated by immunoSEQ multiplex PCR, the TCRdb table keeps only in-frame clones and is missing some. The repertoire holds 140,000 or so clones, with around 91% as singletons. This material consisted of peripheral blood, taken on day 0 of AZD1222 vaccination. The receptors stem from an adult in good health. Each CDR3 is given with its conserved first and last residue. The order of the fields is V gene, CDR3 protein.

V gene: TRBV10-3; CDR3 protein: CAISTPPYNEQFF
V gene: TRBV6-4; CDR3 protein: CASSDGTAGTEAFF
V gene: TRBV19; CDR3 protein: CASSSQGSWGNQPQHF
V gene: TRBV6-6; CDR3 protein: CATVGRSSGNTIYF
V gene: TRBV5-1; CDR3 protein: CASSGGQGNEKLFF
V gene: TRBV6-5; CDR3 protein: CASSYRQSYNEQFF
V gene: TRBV11-2; CDR3 protein: CASSTRQGKNYEQYF
V gene: TRBV7-9; CDR3 protein: CASSLAGANQETQYF
V gene: TRBV27; CDR3 protein: CASSLWGGTSGNEQYF
V gene: TRBV28; CDR3 protein: CASSARGGGLTEAFF
V gene: TRBV7-9; CDR3 protein: CASSLLGARTEAFF